This T cell receptor beta chain was identified during a study of PD-L1 blockade in urothelial cancer. Looking at the study overall: When blood samples were assessed, the median T cell count was about 140,000.

Method: immunoSEQ multiplex PCR; TCRdb's copy keeps in-frame clones and lacks some. The table records tens of thousands of clones, around 79% of them present only once. Patients each gave 1 to 8 samples, pretreatment and on-treatment. Points on this clone: What it recognizes is unknown.

General study results and limits: Where pretreatment blood TCR clonality fell below the median, better survival was predicted.

There are 14 residues in the CDR3. V shed 10 bases and J shed 1 base, with 15 bases lying between them. CDR1 and CDR2 (germline): SNHLY, FYNNEI. The rearrangement links TRBV2 to TRBJ2-3, with D unresolved. The source of this sequence is a man in his 70s with urothelial cancer. Source: PBMCs, taken around atezolizumab (anti-PD-L1) treatment. DNA for the CDR3: TGTGCCACCAAAACGCCACCAGGCACAGATACGCAGTATTTT. This codes for CATKTPPGTDTQYF.